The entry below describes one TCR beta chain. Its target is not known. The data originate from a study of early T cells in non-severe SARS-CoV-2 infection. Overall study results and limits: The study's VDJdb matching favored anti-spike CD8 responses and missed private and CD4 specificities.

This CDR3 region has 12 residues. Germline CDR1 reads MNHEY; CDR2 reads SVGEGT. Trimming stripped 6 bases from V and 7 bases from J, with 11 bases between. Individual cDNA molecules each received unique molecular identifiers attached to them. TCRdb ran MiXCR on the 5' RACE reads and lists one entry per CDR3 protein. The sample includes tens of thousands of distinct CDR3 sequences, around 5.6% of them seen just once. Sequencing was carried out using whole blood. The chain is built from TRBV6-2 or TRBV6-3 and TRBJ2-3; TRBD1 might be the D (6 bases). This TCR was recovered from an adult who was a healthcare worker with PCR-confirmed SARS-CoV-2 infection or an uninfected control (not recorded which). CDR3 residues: CASRRGSNTQYF. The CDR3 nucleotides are TGTGCCAGCAGGAGGGGGTCGAATACGCAGTATTTT.